This T cell receptor beta chain was captured in a study of early T cells in non-severe SARS-CoV-2 infection. The CDR3 totals 16 residues. Trimming cost V 0 bases and J 0 bases; bases outside gene matches: 7. Germline loops: CDR1 GTSNPN, CDR2 SVGIG (reference sequence). cDNA molecules, individually, were tagged with unique molecular identifiers. Using its own MiXCR run on the 5' RACE reads, TCRdb lists one record per CDR3 protein. The sample consists of some 80,000 distinct CDR3 sequences, around 5% of them appearing once. This clonotype was seen ten or more times. Material: whole blood, obtained at baseline. The receptor was derived from an adult who was a healthcare worker with PCR-confirmed SARS-CoV-2 infection or an uninfected control (not recorded which). The J gene is TRBJ2-7, the V gene TRBV30; 8 positions agree with TRBD2. The CDR3 protein is CAWSVPGGRHSYEQYF. The CDR3 DNA is TGTGCCTGGAGTGTACCAGGCGGGAGGCACTCCTACGAGCAGTACTTC.